The rows below give T cell receptor beta chains drawn from one sample of a study of identical twins. TCRdb independently ran MiXCR on the 5' RACE reads; one entry per CDR3 protein. The sample includes 500,000 to 550,000 distinct CDR3 sequences, about a fifth seen only once; the top ten take about 0.5%. The sample was also linked to a second study, of yellow fever vaccine responses in identical twins.

Sequencing input: CD4+ T cells sorted from blood. The source is a woman aged 18-29 years in good health. Both conserved end residues are part of each CDR3. D genes are given only for firm matches. Where a row states a size, it is once, few, many or the class of an expanded clone; other rows omit it.

TRBJ1-1,.,TRBV29-1,.,TGCAGCGTCCAAGAACTACGGACAGCGGCTCCTGAAGCTTTCTTT,CSVQELRTAAPEAFF
TRBJ1-1,.,TRBV3-1,many,TGTGCCAGCAGCCAAGGAGTGAACACTGAAGCTTTCTTT,CASSQGVNTEAFF
TRBJ2-5,.,TRBV5-1,few,TGCGCCAGCAGCTTGGTGGTTTTGGTGGAGACCCAGTACTTC,CASSLVVLVETQYF
TRBJ2-1,.,TRBV21-1,.,TGTGCCAGCAGCCCGCGACTAGCGGGCCTTCATCAGAATGAGCAGTTCTTC,CASSPRLAGLHQNEQFF
TRBJ1-3,TRBD1,TRBV29-1,few,TGCAGCGTTTTTGACAGGGTTGGAAACACCATATATTTT,CSVFDRVGNTIYF
TRBJ1-1,TRBD1,TRBV10-2,few,TGCGCCAGCAGTGAACAGGGGGTGATCACTGAAGCTTTCTTT,CASSEQGVITEAFF
TRBJ1-2,.,TRBV27,few,TGTGCCAGCAGTTTAGGTCGTTCGGGTTGGGGAGGCTACACCTTC,CASSLGRSGWGGYTF
TRBJ2-7,.,TRBV5-1,many,TGCGCCAGCAGCTTGTACGGCTACGAGCAGTACTTC,CASSLYGYEQYF
TRBJ2-7,TRBD2,TRBV19,.,TGTGCCAGTAGTAATGCGGGAGGGATCAGCGAGCAGTACTTC,CASSNAGGISEQYF
TRBJ1-4,TRBD1,TRBV28,.,TGTGCCAGCAGTGTCACAGGGGGGAATGAAAAACTGTTTTTT,CASSVTGGNEKLFF
TRBJ2-1,TRBD2,TRBV27,few,TGTGCCAGCAGTCTAACGACTAGCGGGAGGAATGAGCAGTTCTTC,CASSLTTSGRNEQFF
TRBJ2-3,.,TRBV11-2,.,TGTGCCAGCAGCTTATCAGGGGGCATTAGCGGGAACCCCGGGTATACGCAGTATTTT,CASSLSGGISGNPGYTQYF
TRBJ1-2,TRBD1,TRBV5-1,.,TGCGCCAGCAGCTTATCACAGGGGGCGGTAGCCTATGGCTACACCTTC,CASSLSQGAVAYGYTF
TRBJ2-7,TRBD2,TRBV12-3/TRBV12-4,few,TGTGCCAGCAGTTTGGGGGGGGGTCCCCGCGAGCAGTACTTC,CASSLGGGPREQYF
TRBJ2-1,TRBD2,TRBV20-1,.,TGCAGTGCTAGAGTTGGGACTAGCGGGCGCTCCTACAATGAGCAGTTCTTC,CSARVGTSGRSYNEQFF
TRBJ2-7,.,TRBV29-1,.,TGCAGCGTTGTTATTGGCTCCTACGAGCAGTACTTC,CSVVIGSYEQYF
TRBJ2-7,.,TRBV10-3,.,TGTGCCATCAGTGATTCGGTGGGGGAGCAGTACTTC,CAISDSVGEQYF
TRBJ1-2,.,TRBV7-9,.,TGTGCCAGCAGCCTGGGTCCAACTTACGGCTACACCTTC,CASSLGPTYGYTF
TRBJ1-4,.,TRBV11-2,.,TGTGCCAGCAGCTCGCAGGGAGTCGAAAAACTGTTTTTT,CASSSQGVEKLFF
TRBJ2-4,.,TRBV7-2,.,TGTGCCAGCAGCTTAGGGATCGGGGGAAACATTCAGTACTTC,CASSLGIGGNIQYF
TRBJ1-1,TRBD1,TRBV2,.,TGTGCCAGCAGTGGAAGACAGGGAAGAATGAACACTGAAGCTTTCTTT,CASSGRQGRMNTEAFF
TRBJ2-2,TRBD2,TRBV27,.,TGTGCCAGCAGCTGGCGGGAGGAGATCGGGGAGCTGTTTTTT,CASSWREEIGELFF
TRBJ2-7,.,TRBV20-1,few,TGCAGTGCCGCCGGTCTCTACGAGCAGTACTTC,CSAAGLYEQYF
TRBJ1-1,.,TRBV20-1,.,TGCAGTGCTAGAGGGGCGGTTCAGACTGAAGCTTTCTTT,CSARGAVQTEAFF
TRBJ2-3,TRBD2,TRBV13,few,TGTGCCAGCAGCCCGGGACTAGCGAATACCAACACAGATACGCAGTATTTT,CASSPGLANTNTDTQYF
TRBJ1-1,TRBD1,TRBV11-2,once,TGTGCCAGCAGCTTGACACAGGGGGGAGCGAACACTGAAGCTTTCTTT,CASSLTQGGANTEAFF
TRBJ2-3,TRBD1,TRBV7-6,.,TGTGCCAGCAGCAAGATACAGGGGGCAGATACGCAGTATTTT,CASSKIQGADTQYF
TRBJ2-5,TRBD2,TRBV20-1,few,TGCAGTGCTAATCCTAGCGGGGGGGCCCCCCGGGAGACCCAGTACTTC,CSANPSGGAPRETQYF
TRBJ1-1,TRBD1,TRBV18,few,TGTGCCAGCTCACCCCGACAAGCCGGGACAGGGGGCGGTGGAACTGAAGCTTTCTTT,CASSPRQAGTGGGGTEAFF
TRBJ2-2,TRBD2,TRBV3-1,.,TGTGCCAGCAGCCAAGATAGGGCTAGCGGGAGCACCGGGGAGCTGTTTTTT,CASSQDRASGSTGELFF
TRBJ2-7,.,TRBV28,few,TGTGCCAGCAGCTCCGGGACACTCTCCTACGAGCAGTACTTC,CASSSGTLSYEQYF
TRBJ2-7,TRBD1,TRBV3-1,.,TGTGCCAGCAGCCAAGTGTGGACAGGGGTCGAGCAGTACTTC,CASSQVWTGVEQYF
TRBJ2-5,.,TRBV10-2,few,TGCGCCAGCAGTGAGTTTGGGGCAGAGACCCAGTACTTC,CASSEFGAETQYF
TRBJ1-1,.,TRBV18,.,TGTGCCAGCTACATACAGGGTGCCACTGAAGCTTTCTTT,CASYIQGATEAFF
TRBJ2-2,.,TRBV20-1,.,TGCAGTGCCCAAGGGACGGTGAACACCGGGGAGCTGTTTTTT,CSAQGTVNTGELFF
TRBJ2-3,.,TRBV7-2,.,TGTGCCAGCAGACGAGAGGGCAGCACAGATACGCAGTATTTT,CASRREGSTDTQYF
TRBJ2-4,TRBD1,TRBV20-1,.,TGCAGTGCTCACACAGGGGACGGGGTGAAAAACATTCAGTACTTC,CSAHTGDGVKNIQYF
TRBJ2-1,.,TRBV24-1,.,TGTGCCACCAGTGATTTGCCCCCAGACAATGAGCAGTTCTTC,CATSDLPPDNEQFF
TRBJ2-1,.,TRBV5-1,.,TGCGCCAGCAGCCTAACCTTTGGGGGCAGTCACTACAATGAGCAGTTCTTC,CASSLTFGGSHYNEQFF
TRBJ2-5,.,TRBV20-1,few,TGCAGTGCCCCGAGTGAGACCCAGTACTTC,CSAPSETQYF
TRBJ1-5,.,TRBV27,.,TGTGCCAGCAGTTCAGGGTTCAATCAGCCCCAGCATTTT,CASSSGFNQPQHF
TRBJ2-5,.,TRBV7-8,.,TGTGCCAGCAATGGGGGGCCGAGGGAGACCCAGTACTTC,CASNGGPRETQYF
TRBJ2-2,TRBD1,TRBV27,.,TGTGCCAGCAGTTCGGGACAGGGGTACACCGGGGAGCTGTTTTTT,CASSSGQGYTGELFF
TRBJ2-5,.,TRBV12-3/TRBV12-4,.,TGTGCCAGCAGTCCAGGGGACGGCCACCAAGAGACCCAGTACTTC,CASSPGDGHQETQYF
TRBJ2-7,.,TRBV7-9,few,TGTGCCAGCAGCTTTAGGGGCAACGGATACGAGCAGTACTTC,CASSFRGNGYEQYF
TRBJ2-3,TRBD2,TRBV7-8,.,TGTGCCAGCAACCGAGCGAGGACTAGCAGAGATACGCAGTATTTT,CASNRARTSRDTQYF
TRBJ2-3,TRBD2,TRBV20-1,few,TGCAGTGCTCGGACTAGCGGGAGGGGAGATACGCAGTATTTT,CSARTSGRGDTQYF
TRBJ2-5,TRBD2,TRBV29-1,.,TGCAGCGTTGACCCTAGCGGGATAGAGACCCAGTACTTC,CSVDPSGIETQYF
TRBJ2-3,.,TRBV11-2,.,TGTGCCAGCAGCTTTGGGCAGACCACAGATACGCAGTATTTT,CASSFGQTTDTQYF
TRBJ2-7,TRBD1,TRBV7-8,.,TGTGCCAGCAGTTTTTGGCCGGGACAGGCAAACCATTCATACGAGCAGTACTTC,CASSFWPGQANHSYEQYF
TRBJ2-7,TRBD1,TRBV11-2,.,TGTGCCAGCAGTCATAGGGACAGGACCTACGAGCAGTACTTC,CASSHRDRTYEQYF
TRBJ1-1,.,TRBV3-1,.,TGTGCCAGCAGCCACCCAAATACGGCCACTGAAGCTTTCTTT,CASSHPNTATEAFF
TRBJ2-2,.,TRBV2,few,TGTGCCAGCAGTGAACAGGGGGGGACGGCCGGGGAGCTGTTTTTT,CASSEQGGTAGELFF
TRBJ2-3,TRBD2,TRBV7-8,.,TGTGCCAGCAGCTTAGTGTCGGGACTAGCTAGCACAGATACGCAGTATTTT,CASSLVSGLASTDTQYF
TRBJ2-3,TRBD1,TRBV7-2,few,TGTGCCAGCAGCGTAACCCTACCGGGACAGGGGAGGGAATTCACAGATACGCAGTATTTT,CASSVTLPGQGREFTDTQYF
TRBJ2-1,.,TRBV7-9,.,TGTGCCAGCAGCTTAGGCGGAACCTCCAGCTCCTACAATGAGCAGTTCTTC,CASSLGGTSSSYNEQFF
TRBJ2-1,TRBD1,TRBV18,.,TGTGCCAGCTTACCGACAGGGCCTAATGAGCAGTTCTTC,CASLPTGPNEQFF
TRBJ2-1,.,TRBV29-1,.,TGCAGCGTTTCATTAGACAAACAAAGGAATGAGCAGTTCTTC,CSVSLDKQRNEQFF
TRBJ2-2,.,TRBV27,.,TGTGCCAGCAGTTTATCTCCGTACACCGGGGAGCTGTTTTTT,CASSLSPYTGELFF
TRBJ2-1,TRBD2,TRBV12-3/TRBV12-4,few,TGTGCCAGCAGGACCCGCAGCGGGGCCTACAATGAGCAGTTCTTC,CASRTRSGAYNEQFF